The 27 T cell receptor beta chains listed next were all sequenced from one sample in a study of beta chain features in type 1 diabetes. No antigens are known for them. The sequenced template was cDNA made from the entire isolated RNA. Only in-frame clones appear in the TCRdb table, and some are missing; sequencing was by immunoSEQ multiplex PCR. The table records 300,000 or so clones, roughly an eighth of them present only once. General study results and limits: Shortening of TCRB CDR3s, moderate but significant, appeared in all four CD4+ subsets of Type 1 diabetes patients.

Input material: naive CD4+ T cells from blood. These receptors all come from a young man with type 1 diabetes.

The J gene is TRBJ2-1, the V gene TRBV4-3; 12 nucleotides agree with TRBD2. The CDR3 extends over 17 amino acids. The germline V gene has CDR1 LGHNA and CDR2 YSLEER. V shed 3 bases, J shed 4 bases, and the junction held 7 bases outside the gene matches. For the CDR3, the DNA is TGCGCCAGCAGCCACCTCCCTAGCGGGAGGGCTTACAATGAGCAGTTCTTC. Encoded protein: CASSHLPSGRAYNEQFF.

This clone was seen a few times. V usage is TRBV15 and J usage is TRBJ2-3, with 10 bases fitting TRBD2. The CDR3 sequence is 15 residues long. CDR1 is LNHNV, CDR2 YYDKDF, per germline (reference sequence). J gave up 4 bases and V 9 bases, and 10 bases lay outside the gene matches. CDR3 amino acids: CATGSGRAVADTQYF. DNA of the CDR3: TGTGCCACGGGGAGCGGGAGGGCCGTTGCAGATACGCAGTATTTT. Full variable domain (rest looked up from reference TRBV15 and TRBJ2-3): DAMVIQNPRYQVTQFGKPVTLSCSQTLNHNVMYWYQQKSSQAPKLLFHYYDKDFNNEADTPDNFQSRRPNTSFCFLDIRSPGLGDTAMYLCATGSGRAVADTQYFGPGTRLTVL.

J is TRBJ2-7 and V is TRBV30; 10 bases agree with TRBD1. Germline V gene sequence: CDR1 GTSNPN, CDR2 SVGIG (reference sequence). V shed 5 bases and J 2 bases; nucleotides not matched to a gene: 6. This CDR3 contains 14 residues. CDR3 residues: CAWRWTGGAYEQYF. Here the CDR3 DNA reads TGTGCCTGGCGATGGACAGGGGGAGCCTACGAGCAGTACTTC.

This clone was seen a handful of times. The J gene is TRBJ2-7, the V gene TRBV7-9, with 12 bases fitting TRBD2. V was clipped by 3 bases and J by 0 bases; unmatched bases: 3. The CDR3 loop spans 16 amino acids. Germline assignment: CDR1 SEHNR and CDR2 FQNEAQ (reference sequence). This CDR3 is CASSFPSGRVSYEQYF. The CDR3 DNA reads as TGTGCCAGCAGCTTTCCTAGCGGGAGGGTCTCCTACGAGCAGTACTTC.

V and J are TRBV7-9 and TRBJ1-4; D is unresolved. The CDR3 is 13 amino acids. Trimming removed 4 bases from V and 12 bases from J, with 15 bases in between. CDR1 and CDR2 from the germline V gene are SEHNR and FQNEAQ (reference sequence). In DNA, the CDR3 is TGTGCCAGCAGCTCGACCTCAAGCGGGCAACTGTTTTTT. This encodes CASSSTSSGQLFF.

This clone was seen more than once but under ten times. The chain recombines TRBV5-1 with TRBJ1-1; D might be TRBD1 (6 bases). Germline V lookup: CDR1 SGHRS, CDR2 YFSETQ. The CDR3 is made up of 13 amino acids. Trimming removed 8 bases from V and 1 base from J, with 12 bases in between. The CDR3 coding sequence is TGCGCCAGTAAGGGGGGGTGGAACACTGAAGCTTTCTTT. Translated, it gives CASKGGWNTEAFF. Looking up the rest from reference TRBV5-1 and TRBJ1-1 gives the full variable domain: KAGVTQTPRYLIKTRGQQVTLSCSPISGHRSVSWYQQTPGQGLQFLFEYFSETQRNKGNFPGRFSGRQFSNSRSEMNVSTLELGDSALYLCASKGGWNTEAFFGQGTRLTVV.

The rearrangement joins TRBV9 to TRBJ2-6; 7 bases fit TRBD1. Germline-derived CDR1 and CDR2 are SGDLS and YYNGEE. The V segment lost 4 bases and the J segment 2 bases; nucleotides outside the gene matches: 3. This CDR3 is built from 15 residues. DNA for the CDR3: TGTGCCAGCAGCCAGACAGGGACTGGGGCCAACGTCCTGACTTTC. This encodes CASSQTGTGANVLTF.

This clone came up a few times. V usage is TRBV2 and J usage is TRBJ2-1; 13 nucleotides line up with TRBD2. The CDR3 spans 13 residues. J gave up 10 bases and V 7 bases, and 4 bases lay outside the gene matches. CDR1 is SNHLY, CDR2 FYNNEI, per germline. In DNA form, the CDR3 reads TGTGCCAGCAAGGGACTAGCGGGACCCGAGCAGTTCTTC. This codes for CASKGLAGPEQFF.

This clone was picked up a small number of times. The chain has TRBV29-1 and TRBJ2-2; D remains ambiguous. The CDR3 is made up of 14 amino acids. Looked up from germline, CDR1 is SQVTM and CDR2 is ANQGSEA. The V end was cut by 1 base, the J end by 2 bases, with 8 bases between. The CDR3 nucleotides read TGCAGCGTTGAAGCCAGCGAAAACACCGGGGAGCTGTTTTTT. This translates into CSVEASENTGELFF.

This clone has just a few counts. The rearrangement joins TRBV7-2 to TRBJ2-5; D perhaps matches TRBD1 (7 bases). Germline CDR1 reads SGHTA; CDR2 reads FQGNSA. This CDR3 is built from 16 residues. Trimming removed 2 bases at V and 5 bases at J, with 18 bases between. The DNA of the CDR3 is TGTGCCAGCAGCTTAACCATAAACAGGGGAGGTGAGACCCAGTACTTC. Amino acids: CASSLTINRGGETQYF.

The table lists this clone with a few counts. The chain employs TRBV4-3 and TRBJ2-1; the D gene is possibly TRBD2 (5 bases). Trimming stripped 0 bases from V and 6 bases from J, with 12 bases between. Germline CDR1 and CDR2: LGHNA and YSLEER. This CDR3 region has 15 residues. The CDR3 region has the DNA TGCGCCAGCAGCCAAGATTGGCCAGCGGTCAATGAGCAGTTCTTC. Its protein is CASSQDWPAVNEQFF.

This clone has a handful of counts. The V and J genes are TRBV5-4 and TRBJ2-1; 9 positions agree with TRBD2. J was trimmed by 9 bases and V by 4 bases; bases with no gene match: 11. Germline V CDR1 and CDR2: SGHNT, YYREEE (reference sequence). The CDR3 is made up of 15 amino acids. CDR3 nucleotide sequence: TGTGCCAGCAGCCAGGGACTAGCTGAGGCCGGTGAGCAGTTCTTC. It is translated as CASSQGLAEAGEQFF. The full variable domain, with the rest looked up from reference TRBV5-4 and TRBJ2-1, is ETGVTQSPTHLIKTRGQQVTLRCSSQSGHNTVSWYQQALGQGPQFIFQYYREEENGRGNFPPRFSGLQFPNYSSELNVNALELDDSALYLCASSQGLAEAGEQFFGPGTRLTVL.

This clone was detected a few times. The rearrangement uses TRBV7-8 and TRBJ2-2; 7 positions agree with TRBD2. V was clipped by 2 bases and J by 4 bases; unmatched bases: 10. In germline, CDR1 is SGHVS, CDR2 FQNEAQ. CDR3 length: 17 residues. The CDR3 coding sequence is TGTGCCAGCAGCTTAACGAGCGGGATAGTTGGCACCGGGGAGCTGTTTTTT. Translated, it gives CASSLTSGIVGTGELFF. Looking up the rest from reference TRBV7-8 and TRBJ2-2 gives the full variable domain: GAGVSQSPRYKVAKRGQDVALRCDPISGHVSLFWYQQALGQGPEFLTYFQNEAQLDKSGLPSDRFFAERPEGSVSTLKIQRTQQEDSAVYLCASSLTSGIVGTGELFFGEGSRLTVL.

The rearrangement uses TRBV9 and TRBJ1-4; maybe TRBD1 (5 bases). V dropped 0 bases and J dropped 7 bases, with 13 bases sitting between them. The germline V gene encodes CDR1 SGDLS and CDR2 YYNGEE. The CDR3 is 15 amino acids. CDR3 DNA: TGTGCCAGCAGCGTAGATAGGGGAAGAAGTGAAAAACTGTTTTTT. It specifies CASSVDRGRSEKLFF.

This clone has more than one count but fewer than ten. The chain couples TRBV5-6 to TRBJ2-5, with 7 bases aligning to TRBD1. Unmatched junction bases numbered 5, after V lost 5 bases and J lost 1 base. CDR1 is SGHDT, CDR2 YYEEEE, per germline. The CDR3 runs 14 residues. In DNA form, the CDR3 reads TGTGCCAGCAGTTCCGGGACAGTCCAAGAGACCCAGTACTTC. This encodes CASSSGTVQETQYF. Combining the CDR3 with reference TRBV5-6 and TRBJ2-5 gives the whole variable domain DAGVTQSPTHLIKTRGQQVTLRCSPKSGHDTVSWYQQALGQGPQFIFQYYEEEERQRGNFPDRFSGHQFPNYSSELNVNALLLGDSALYLCASSSGTVQETQYFGPGTRLLVL.

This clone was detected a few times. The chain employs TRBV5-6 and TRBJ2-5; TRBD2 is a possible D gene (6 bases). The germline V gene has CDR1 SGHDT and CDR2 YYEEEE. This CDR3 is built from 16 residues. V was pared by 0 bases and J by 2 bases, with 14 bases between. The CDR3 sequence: CASSLGSPGLQETQYF. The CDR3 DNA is TGTGCCAGCAGCTTGGGTTCACCGGGACTGCAAGAGACCCAGTACTTC.

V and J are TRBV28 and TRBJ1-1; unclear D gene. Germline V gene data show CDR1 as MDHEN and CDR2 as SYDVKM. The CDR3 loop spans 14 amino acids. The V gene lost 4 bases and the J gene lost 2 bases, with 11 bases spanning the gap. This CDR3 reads CASSSAGTNTEAFF. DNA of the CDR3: TGTGCCAGCAGTTCGGCAGGTACCAACACTGAAGCTTTCTTT.

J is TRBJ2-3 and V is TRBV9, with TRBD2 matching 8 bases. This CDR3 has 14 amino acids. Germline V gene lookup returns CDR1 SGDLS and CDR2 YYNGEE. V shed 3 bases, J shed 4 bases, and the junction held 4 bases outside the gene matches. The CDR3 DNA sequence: TGTGCCAGCAGCGCCCGGACTAGCCCAGATACGCAGTATTTT. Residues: CASSARTSPDTQYF. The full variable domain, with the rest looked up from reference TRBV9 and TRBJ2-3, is DSGVTQTPKHLITATGQRVTLRCSPRSGDLSVYWYQQSLDQGLQFLIQYYNGEERAKGNILERFSAQQFPDLHSELNLSSLELGDSALYFCASSARTSPDTQYFGPGTRLTVL.

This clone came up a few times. This CDR3 reads CASSLAASSGRGYEQYF. The CDR3 DNA reads as TGTGCCAGCAGCTTAGCCGCCTCTAGCGGGAGAGGGTACGAGCAGTACTTC. The chain joins TRBV7-6 to TRBJ2-7; 10 nucleotides line up with TRBD2. V trimming: 0 bases; J trimming: 4 bases; junction bases outside the gene matches: 9. The CDR3 consists of 17 residues. Germline V gene lookup returns CDR1 SGHVS and CDR2 FNYEAQ.

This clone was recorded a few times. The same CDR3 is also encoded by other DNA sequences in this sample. CDR3 in DNA: TGTGCCAGCAGCTTACAGGGGGCGGACACTGAAGCTTTCTTT. Its translation: CASSLQGADTEAFF. The chain is built from TRBV7-9 and TRBJ1-1, with 8 bases aligning to TRBD1. The V and J ends lost 2 bases and 3 bases, in that order; junction bases with no gene match: 2. CDR3 length equals 14 residues. Germline-derived CDR1 and CDR2 are SEHNR and FQNEAQ (reference sequence).

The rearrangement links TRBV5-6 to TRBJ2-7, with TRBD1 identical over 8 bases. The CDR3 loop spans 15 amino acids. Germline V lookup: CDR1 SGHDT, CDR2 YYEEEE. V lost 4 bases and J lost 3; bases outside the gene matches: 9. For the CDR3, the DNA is TGTGCCAGCAGCGGACCGGGACAGGAAAACTACGAGCAGTACTTC. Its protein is CASSGPGQENYEQYF.

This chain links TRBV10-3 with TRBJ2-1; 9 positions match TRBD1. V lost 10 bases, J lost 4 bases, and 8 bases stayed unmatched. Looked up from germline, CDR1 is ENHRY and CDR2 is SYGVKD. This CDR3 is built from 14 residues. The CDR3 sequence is CATLDRGSYNEQFF. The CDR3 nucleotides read TGTGCCACCTTGGACAGGGGCTCGTACAATGAGCAGTTCTTC.

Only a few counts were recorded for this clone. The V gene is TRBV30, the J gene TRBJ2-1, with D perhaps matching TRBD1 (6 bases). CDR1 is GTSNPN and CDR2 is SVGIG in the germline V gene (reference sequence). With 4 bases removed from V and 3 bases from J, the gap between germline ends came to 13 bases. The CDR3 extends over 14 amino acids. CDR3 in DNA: TGTGCCTGGATACAGGGATCGAACTACAATGAGCAGTTCTTC. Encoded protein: CAWIQGSNYNEQFF. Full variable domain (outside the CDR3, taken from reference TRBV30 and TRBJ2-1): SQTIHQWPATLVQPVGSPLSLECTVEGTSNPNLYWYRQAAGRGLQLLFYSVGIGQISSEVPQNLSASRPQDRQFILSSKKLLLSDSGFYLCAWIQGSNYNEQFFGPGTRLTVL.

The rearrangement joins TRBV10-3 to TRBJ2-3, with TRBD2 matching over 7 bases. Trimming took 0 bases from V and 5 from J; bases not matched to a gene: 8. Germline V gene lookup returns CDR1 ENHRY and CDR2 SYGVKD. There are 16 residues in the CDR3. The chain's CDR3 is CAISESTAGEGDTQYF. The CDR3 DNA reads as TGTGCCATCAGTGAGTCAACGGCGGGAGAAGGAGATACGCAGTATTTT.

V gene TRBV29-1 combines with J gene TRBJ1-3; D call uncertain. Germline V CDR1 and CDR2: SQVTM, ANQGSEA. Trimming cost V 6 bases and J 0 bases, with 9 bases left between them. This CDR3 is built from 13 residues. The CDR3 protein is CSVLRDSGNTIYF. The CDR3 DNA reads TGCAGCGTACTTAGAGACTCTGGAAACACCATATATTTT.

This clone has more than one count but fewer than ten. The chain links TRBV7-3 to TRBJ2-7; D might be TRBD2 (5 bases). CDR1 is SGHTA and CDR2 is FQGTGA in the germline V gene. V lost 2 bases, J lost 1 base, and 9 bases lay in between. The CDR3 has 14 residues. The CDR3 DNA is TGTGCCAGCAGCTTATTGGGCGGGTCCTACGAGCAGTACTTC. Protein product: CASSLLGGSYEQYF.

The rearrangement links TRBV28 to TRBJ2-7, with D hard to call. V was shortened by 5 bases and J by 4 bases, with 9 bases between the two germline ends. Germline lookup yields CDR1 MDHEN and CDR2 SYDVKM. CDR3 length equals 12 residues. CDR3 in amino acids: CASSGPTYEQYF. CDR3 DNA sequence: TGTGCCAGCAGTGGGCCAACTTACGAGCAGTACTTC.